Following are 18 T cell receptor beta chains from one sample sequenced in a study of beta chain features in type 1 diabetes (dated by TCRdb to 2016 to 2019). Preparation of the library involved the immunoSEQ multiplex PCR assay. The entire isolated RNA was reverse transcribed using the High Capacity cDNA Reverse Transcription Kit, and thus expressed TCRB transcripts were sequenced. TCRdb re-hosts the immuneACCESS table, in-frame sequences only. Its copies lack some clones; in the studies checked, an unresolved V gene accounts for under half of them, and the cause for the rest is not known. In this sample the table shows almost 250,000 clones, about 14% of which occur a single time. The ten top clones hold about 0.03% of the sample. The sequenced sample was naive CD4+ T cells from blood. The intended sense of this specimen's cell subset or site label: true naive CD4+ T cells. These receptors all stem from a woman between 40 and 55 years old in good health.

This chain uses TRBV11-2 with TRBJ2-3, with 8 nucleotides matching TRBD2. The CDR3 spans 15 residues. Trimming removed 5 bases from V and 1 base from J; junction bases left unmatched: 5. Germline V gene lookup returns CDR1 SGHAT and CDR2 FQNNGV. CDR3 residues: CASSHGTRRTDTQYF. In DNA, the CDR3 is TGTGCCAGCAGCCACGGGACTAGGCGCACAGATACGCAGTATTTT.

V usage is TRBV9 and J usage is TRBJ1-4; the D is unclear. The CDR3 spans 14 residues. Between the trimmed V and J ends, which lost 6 bases and 0 bases, there was a span of 9 bases. Germline CDR1 SGDLS, CDR2 YYNGEE. CDR3 in amino acids: CASTPSPTNEKLFF. The CDR3 nucleotides are TGTGCCAGCACCCCCTCCCCAACTAATGAAAAACTGTTTTTT.

A few counts support this clone. The chain recombines TRBV2 with TRBJ2-3; 8 bases are shared with TRBD1. The trim removed 6 bases at V and 6 bases at J, leaving 11 bases unmatched. CDR3 length: 15 amino acids. Looked up from germline, CDR1 is SNHLY and CDR2 is FYNNEI. The CDR3: CASRDDRGARDTQYF. In DNA, the CDR3 is TGTGCCAGCAGAGACGACAGGGGAGCTCGGGATACGCAGTATTTT.

This chain links TRBV11-2 with TRBJ2-3, with TRBD1 matching 7 bases. This CDR3 spans 13 amino acids. The trim removed 10 bases at V and 5 bases at J, leaving 9 bases unmatched. Looked up from germline, CDR1 is SGHAT and CDR2 is FQNNGV. The DNA of the CDR3 is TGTGCCACCCGGCCCTCAGGGGGAGATACGCAGTATTTT. Protein product: CATRPSGGDTQYF.

The chain employs TRBV7-2 and TRBJ2-2; D not resolved. CDR1 and CDR2 (germline): SGHTA, FQGNSA. The CDR3 totals 16 residues. V lost 5 bases and J lost 1, with 14 bases in between. CDR3 amino acids: CASSTTTRQNTGELFF. CDR3 nucleotide sequence: TGTGCCAGCAGCACCACTACCCGTCAGAACACCGGGGAGCTGTTTTTT.

This clone was seen more than once but under ten times. The chain has TRBV5-6 and TRBJ2-1; weak D call: TRBD1 (5 bases). Deletions cut 2 bases from V and 6 bases from J, with 9 bases between. Germline-derived CDR1 and CDR2 are SGHDT and YYEEEE. CDR3 size: 13 residues. The CDR3 bases are TGTGCCAGCAGCTTCGGCAGGGTCAATGAGCAGTTCTTC. Its protein is CASSFGRVNEQFF.

This clone occurred a few times. The chain joins TRBV19 to TRBJ2-1, with D maybe TRBD2 (7 bases). Per germline, CDR1 LNHDA and CDR2 SQIVND (reference sequence). Trimming pared 11 bases from V and 8 bases from J, leaving 25 bases between. This CDR3 spans 15 amino acids. The CDR3 region has the DNA TGTGCCGCTGGGATTGCGCGGGGGCCGAGGGATGAGCAGTTCTTC. This encodes CAAGIARGPRDEQFF. Full variable domain (missing parts from reference TRBV19 and TRBJ2-1): DGGITQSPKYLFRKEGQNVTLSCEQNLNHDAMYWYRQDPGQGLRLIYYSQIVNDFQKGDIAEGYSVSREKKESFPLTVTSAQKNPTAFYLCAAGIARGPRDEQFFGPGTRLTVL.

This clone was detected a few times. The chain couples TRBV18 to TRBJ2-7; perhaps TRBD2 as D (5 bases). Per germline, CDR1 KGHSH and CDR2 LQKENI. Trimming took 2 bases from V and 5 from J, leaving 13 bases between them. This CDR3 has 14 amino acids. CDR3 protein: CASSPFARRDEQYF. The CDR3 DNA is TGTGCCAGCTCACCATTTGCGCGGCGGGACGAGCAGTACTTC.

This clone was seen a few times. The chain has TRBV4-2 and TRBJ2-7; TRBD1 aligns across 10 bases. The V segment lost 1 base and the J segment 6 bases; nucleotides outside the gene matches: 9. The germline V gene has CDR1 LGHNA and CDR2 YNFKEQ. The CDR3 has 16 amino acids. The CDR3 spells CASSQVSGTGEREQYF. The DNA of the CDR3 is TGTGCCAGCAGCCAAGTGTCCGGGACAGGGGAACGCGAGCAGTACTTC.

This clone was detected only a few times. Other nucleotide sequences in the sample specify the same CDR3. The V call is TRBV18, the J call TRBJ1-2; D not resolved. Germline CDR1 reads KGHSH; CDR2 reads LQKENI. The V end lost 2 bases, the J end lost 3 bases, and 7 bases lay between the germline ends. The CDR3 is made up of 13 amino acids. The CDR3, as DNA: TGTGCCAGCTCACCAGACGGAGACTATGGCTACACCTTC. It yields the protein CASSPDGDYGYTF.

V is TRBV25-1 and J is TRBJ1-6, with TRBD1 matching 9 bases. With V trimmed by 2 bases and J by 6 bases, 5 bases remained unmatched. CDR1 and CDR2 from the germline V gene are MGHDK and SYGVNS. CDR3 length equals 16 residues. The CDR3 coding sequence is TGTGCCAGCAGTGAAAGGGGACAGGGTTTTAATTCACCCCTCCACTTT. The encoded protein is CASSERGQGFNSPLHF.

V usage is TRBV29-1 and J usage is TRBJ1-2, with D possibly TRBD1 on 5 matching bases. Per the germline V gene, CDR1 is SQVTM and CDR2 is ANQGSEA. Trimming left V 3 bases short and J 5 bases short, with 16 bases between. The CDR3 is 14 amino acids. Here the CDR3 reads CSVEQGQGLYGYTF. The CDR3 region has the DNA TGCAGCGTTGAGCAGGGTCAAGGGTTATATGGCTACACCTTC.

This chain connects TRBV4-3 to TRBJ2-3, with D possibly TRBD2 on 7 matching bases. Trimming removed 3 bases from V and 0 bases from J, with 10 bases in between. The CDR3 has 15 amino acids. Germline loops: CDR1 LGHNA, CDR2 YSLEER. The CDR3 loop reads CASSHGGLSTDTQYF. The CDR3 DNA sequence: TGCGCCAGCAGCCACGGGGGGCTGAGCACAGATACGCAGTATTTT.

The sample holds a few counts of this clone. The chain employs TRBV6-6 and TRBJ2-3, with D hard to call. Trimming removed 2 bases at V and 2 bases at J, with 5 bases between. The CDR3 consists of 13 residues. Germline CDR1 MNHNY, CDR2 SVGAGI (reference sequence). The DNA for the CDR3 is TGTGCCAGCAGTTACACCTACACAGATACGCAGTATTTT. This encodes CASSYTYTDTQYF.

The CDR3 sequence: CASSAQFTGNEKLFF. In DNA form, the CDR3 reads TGTGCCAGCAGCGCCCAATTTACAGGGAATGAAAAACTGTTTTTT. This rearrangement joins TRBV5-4 to TRBJ1-4; tentatively, D is TRBD1 (6 bases). V was trimmed by 4 bases and J by 5 bases, leaving 15 bases between them. The CDR3 extends over 15 amino acids. Germline assignment: CDR1 SGHNT and CDR2 YYREEE (reference sequence).

The gene calls are TRBV18 and TRBJ2-7; D perhaps matches TRBD1 (5 bases). The germline gives CDR1 KGHSH, CDR2 LQKENI. V lost 2 bases and J 1 base, leaving 12 bases between the germline ends. The CDR3 has 15 residues. The CDR3 coding sequence is TGTGCCAGCTCACCAGCCGTGTCAGGGTCCTACGAGCAGTACTTC. It codes for CASSPAVSGSYEQYF.

The V and J genes are TRBV2 and TRBJ1-6; TRBD1 is a possible D gene (6 bases). The V gene's germline CDR1 is SNHLY and CDR2 FYNNEI. The ends were cut back, 6 bases at V and 7 bases at J, with 16 bases in the middle. This CDR3 has 15 amino acids. The CDR3 protein is CASRDRLVGNSPLHF. CDR3 DNA: TGTGCCAGCAGGGACAGACTGGTAGGGAATTCACCCCTCCACTTT.

This clone appeared a few times. This chain uses TRBV18 with TRBJ1-1; TRBD1 might be the D (6 bases). Looked up from germline, CDR1 is KGHSH and CDR2 is LQKENI. The CDR3 is made up of 16 amino acids. Trimming cost V 0 bases and J 2 bases, with 13 bases left between them. Written as DNA, the CDR3 is TGTGCCAGCTCACCACCGAGTCCAGGGGCAAACACTGAAGCTTTCTTT. Its protein product is CASSPPSPGANTEAFF.